The next 18 T cell receptor beta chains were all read from a single sample in a study of metastatic and nonmetastatic thyroid tumors. Ahead of thyroid surgery, no patient had received treatment of any kind. TCRdb reassembled clones from the PCR reads with MiXCR. This table holds 30,000 to 35,000 clones, about 30% found once. Input material: blood. The receptors derive from a female donor with papillary thyroid cancer or a benign thyroid nodule (not recorded which). Some clones in this sample may be carry-over from other donors' samples.

At least ten counts were recorded for this clone. In DNA form, the CDR3 reads TGTGCCAGCAGTGCCACAGGGACAGCTTATGGCTACACCTTC. Its protein product is CASSATGTAYGYTF. V gene TRBV6-1 combines with J gene TRBJ1-2, with 7 bases aligning to TRBD1. V dropped 4 bases and J dropped 5; count of bases not matched to a gene: 7. CDR1 MNHNS and CDR2 SASEGT come from the germline V gene. This CDR3 comprises 14 residues.

This clone was seen a few times. A much bigger clone sits one base away, suggesting this may be a read error. The chain links TRBV7-9 to TRBJ1-1; no definite D call. CDR1 and CDR2 (germline): SEHNR, FQNEAQ (reference sequence). The CDR3 runs to 14 residues. Here the CDR3 DNA reads TGTGCCAGCGGCTTATTCGTGGATTGGGGTGAAGCTTTCTTT. It is translated as CASGLFVDWGEAFF.

The V gene is TRBV15, the J gene TRBJ2-1; no clear D gene. Germline assignment: CDR1 LNHNV and CDR2 YYDKDF (reference sequence). CDR3 length: 18 amino acids. Trimming cost V 4 bases and J 7 bases, with 26 bases left between them. The CDR3: CATSIEGPTVIYRNEQFF. The CDR3 region has the DNA TGTGCCACCAGCATAGAAGGTCCTACAGTAATTTATCGAAATGAGCAGTTCTTC.

In nucleotides, the CDR3 is TGCAGTTATACGGGGGACTCCTACGAGCAGTACTTC. Translation gives CSYTGDSYEQYF. This chain links TRBV20-1 with TRBJ2-7, with D perhaps matching TRBD2 (6 bases). V was clipped by 8 bases and J by 0 bases, with 11 bases between them. Germline-derived CDR1 and CDR2 are DFQATT and SNEGSKA (reference sequence). This CDR3 is 12 amino acids long.

A remark on this clone: The junction departs from germline at one end; a sequencing error may be responsible. J is TRBJ2-7 and V is TRBV6-1, with D possibly TRBD2 on 6 matching bases. In germline, CDR1 is MNHNS, CDR2 SASEGT. This CDR3 contains 14 residues. The CDR3 region is CACSTSHAGYEQYF. As DNA, the CDR3 is TGTGCCTGCAGCACTAGCCACGCAGGCTACGAGCAGTACTTC.

This clone was seen only once. This chain links TRBV5-1 with TRBJ1-2, with a possible D match to TRBD1 (5 bases). The V gene lost 7 bases and the J gene lost 4 bases, with 23 bases spanning the gap. CDR3 length: 16 residues. CDR1 SGHRS and CDR2 YFSETQ come from the germline V gene. The CDR3 nucleotides are TGCGCCAGCGGAATTTCTGGAGGGGATTTTGGCTATGGCTACACCTTC. Its translation: CASGISGGDFGYGYTF.

This chain links TRBV18 with TRBJ1-1; D remains ambiguous. V shed 4 bases and J shed 1 base, with 4 bases lying between them. CDR1 KGHSH and CDR2 LQKENI come from the germline V gene. The CDR3 length is 12 residues. The CDR3 bases are TGTGCCAGCTCACTTCCGAACACTGAAGCTTTCTTT. This translates into CASSLPNTEAFF.

This clone was seen only a few times. CDR3 in DNA: TGTGCCAGCAGAGTAAGGTTCGGGAAGGCAAGTGAGCAGTACTTC. It yields the protein CASRVRFGKASEQYF. This chain links TRBV9 with TRBJ2-7, with D perhaps TRBD2 (5 bases). Trimming stripped 5 bases from V and 7 bases from J, with 22 bases between. Germline CDR1 SGDLS, CDR2 YYNGEE. The length of the CDR3 is 15 residues.

This clone was observed many times. The chain combines TRBV29-1 with TRBJ2-3, with no clear D. The CDR3 is 12 residues long. V gave up 5 bases and J gave up 6 bases, with 12 bases separating them. Germline CDR1 reads SQVTM; CDR2 reads ANQGSEA. The CDR3 DNA reads TGCAGCGTTTCTCGTGAGGTGGATACGCAGTATTTT. Translating it yields CSVSREVDTQYF.

The rearrangement links TRBV29-1 to TRBJ2-5, with D perhaps TRBD1 (6 bases). Germline assignment: CDR1 SQVTM and CDR2 ANQGSEA. The V gene lost 8 bases and the J gene lost 4 bases, with 26 bases spanning the gap. The CDR3 loop spans 16 amino acids. CDR3 bases: TGCAGCTTTGGCGGGTACAGGGTGGGGACCGCAGAGACCCAGTACTTC. It yields the protein CSFGGYRVGTAETQYF.

A note on this clone: Given a much more abundant clone one base away, this may be a read error. The chain combines TRBV24-1 with TRBJ2-5; TRBD2 agrees at 13 bases. Matching the DNA end better, TRBJ2-1 makes the J call doubtful. The germline V gene has CDR1 KGHDR and CDR2 SFDVKD. The CDR3 sequence is 16 residues long. CDR3 region: CATSETSGRLSETQFF. The CDR3 DNA is TGCGCCACCAGTGAGACTAGCGGGAGGTTGAGTGAGACCCAGTTCTTC.

This clone was seen repeatedly, ten times or more. The V and J genes are TRBV5-1 and TRBJ2-2, with D maybe TRBD2 (6 bases). Germline CDR1 and CDR2: SGHRS and YFSETQ. CDR3 length: 22 residues. The V end was cut by 6 bases, the J end by 3 bases, with 36 bases between. The CDR3 nucleotides read TGCGCCAGCACCCCTAACTCCCGCCAGGGCGCGGGACGATCGAGCGACACCGGGGAGCTGTTTTTT. Its translation: CASTPNSRQGAGRSSDTGELFF.

The sample holds one count of this clone. Relative to the germline gene, one junction end is altered; a read error may explain this. CDR3 amino acids: CASSSSGTSSGNTLYF. The CDR3, as DNA: TGCGCAAGCAGCTCCTCCGGGACAAGCTCTGGAAACACCCTATATTTT. The chain has TRBV5-1 and TRBJ1-3, with D maybe TRBD1 (6 bases). CDR3 length: 16 amino acids. CDR1 is SGHRS and CDR2 is YFSETQ in the germline V gene.

This clone was counted ten times or more. The J gene is TRBJ2-4, the V gene TRBV30; no clear D. Germline V lookup: CDR1 GTSNPN, CDR2 SVGIG (reference sequence). V lost 0 bases to trimming and J lost 5 bases, with 8 bases between them. The CDR3 has 13 residues. The CDR3 nucleotides read TGTGCCTGGAGTGTAGAAAGGGAAAACATTCAGTACTTC. It translates to CAWSVERENIQYF.

This clone was observed many times. The chain is built from TRBV27 and TRBJ2-5; a weak D match, TRBD2 (5 bases). The CDR3 covers 15 residues. Trimming shortened V by 3 bases and J by 3 bases, and 14 bases separated the two germline ends. Germline assignment: CDR1 MNHEY and CDR2 SMNVEV (reference sequence). DNA of the CDR3: TGTGCCAGCAGTTTTACTGTCGGGATTGAAGAGACCCAGTACTTC. It translates to CASSFTVGIEETQYF.

The chain is built from TRBV7-2 and TRBJ2-1, with 12 bases matching TRBD1. This CDR3 is 16 amino acids long. Germline loops: CDR1 SGHTA, CDR2 FQGNSA. V lost 0 bases and J lost 10; bases outside the gene matches: 7. In DNA, the CDR3 is TGTGCCAGCAGCTTAGCCGGGACAGGGGGCCAGGGGGAGCAGTTCTTC. This translates into CASSLAGTGGQGEQFF. Complete variable domain (other parts from reference TRBV7-2 and TRBJ2-1): GAGVSQSPSNKVTEKGKDVELRCDPISGHTALYWYRQSLGQGLEFLIYFQGNSAPDKSGLPSDRFSAERTGGSVSTLTIQRTQQEDSAVYLCASSLAGTGGQGEQFFGPGTRLTVL.

This clone has ten or more counts. The sample carries other DNA sequences with the same CDR3. The chain joins TRBV6-4 to TRBJ2-3; D might be TRBD2 (6 bases). The germline CDR1 and CDR2 sequences are MRHNA and SNTAGT. The V and J ends lost 7 bases and 4 bases respectively, with 12 bases between them. CDR3 length: 13 amino acids. The CDR3 loop is CASKAGPADTQYF. The CDR3 DNA reads as TGTGCCAGCAAGGCGGGACCGGCAGATACGCAGTATTTT.

This clone is labeled medium-sized. The CDR3 DNA reads as TGTGCCTGGAGCGGATCGGGGGGTTACGAGCAGTACTTC. As protein: CAWSGSGGYEQYF. This rearrangement joins TRBV30 to TRBJ2-7, with 7 nucleotides matching TRBD2. The V and J ends lost 3 bases and 4 bases, in that order; junction bases with no gene match: 6. Per the germline V gene, CDR1 is GTSNPN and CDR2 is SVGIG (reference sequence). CDR3 size: 13 residues.